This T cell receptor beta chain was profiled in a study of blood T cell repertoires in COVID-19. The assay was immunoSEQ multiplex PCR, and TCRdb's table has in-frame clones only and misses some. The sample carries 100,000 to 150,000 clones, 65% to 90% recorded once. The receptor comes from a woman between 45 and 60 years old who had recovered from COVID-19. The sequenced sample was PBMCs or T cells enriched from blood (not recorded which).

In DNA, the CDR3 is TGTGCCAGCAGCTCTTACAGGCCGAGCTCCTACAATGAGCAGTTCTTC. It yields the protein CASSSYRPSSYNEQFF. The V call is TRBV7-9, the J call TRBJ2-1, with D possibly matching TRBD1 (5 bases). Germline CDR1 is SEHNR and CDR2 is FQNEAQ (reference sequence). V dropped 4 bases and J dropped 0 bases, with 13 bases sitting between them. The CDR3 consists of 16 residues.